This TCR beta chain was sequenced in a study of OX40 agonist ivuxolimab in advanced cancers. On the study more broadly: As their treatment, patients were administered ivuxolimab, an agonistic anti-OX40 (CD134) antibody.

Study observations and caveats: On average, CD8+ T cells showed a greater number of expanded clones than CD4+.

On this clone itself: As yet, its antigen is unknown.

The data were produced by immunoSEQ multiplex PCR, yet TCRdb's version contains in-frame clones alone and is incomplete. Here the sample spans about 44,000 clones, 80% being singletons. The V gene's germline CDR1 is SQVTM and CDR2 ANQGSEA. The CDR3 spans 20 residues. V shed 7 bases and J 0 bases; nucleotides not matched to a gene: 20. The sample here was CD4+ or CD8+ T cells sorted from blood, taken in a trial of the OX40 agonist ivuxolimab. The receptor was isolated from an adult with an advanced solid tumor such as melanoma, head and neck, liver or kidney cancer. J is TRBJ2-7 and V is TRBV29-1; TRBD2 aligns across 14 bases. CDR3 protein: CSAIQGFGTSGSGNSYEQYF. CDR3 DNA: TGCAGCGCCATTCAGGGGTTCGGGACTAGCGGGAGTGGGAACTCCTACGAGCAGTACTTC.